These 21 T cell receptor beta chains came from one sample sequenced in a study of technical replicates of blood from a handful of donors. Here immunoSEQ multiplex PCR was the method, and the copy in TCRdb shows in-frame clones only, minus some. This sample has tens of thousands of clones, with around 96% found just once. The sample was T cells isolated from PBMCs. The source is a human donor in good health.

The rearrangement uses TRBV11-2 and TRBJ2-5; 8 nucleotides line up with TRBD2. This CDR3 region has 17 residues. Germline CDR1 and CDR2: SGHAT and FQNNGV. V gave up 4 bases and J gave up 2 bases; unmatched junction bases: 12. In DNA form, the CDR3 reads TGTGCCAGCAGCTCCCGCGTTAGCGGGATCCTTCAAGAGACCCAGTACTTC. This gives the protein CASSSRVSGILQETQYF.

As for this clone: Relative to the germline gene, one junction end is altered; a read error may explain this. The chain couples TRBV27 to TRBJ2-7, with 7 bases that match TRBD1. Germline V gives CDR1 MNHEY, CDR2 SMNVEV (reference sequence). CDR3 length equals 13 residues. CDR3 protein: CASGFGTAYEQYF. The CDR3 bases are TGTGCCAGCGGTTTCGGGACAGCCTACGAGCAGTACTTC.

The gene calls are TRBV4-2 and TRBJ2-1; D gene uncertain. V gave up 0 bases and J gave up 9 bases, with 21 bases separating them. Germline-derived CDR1 and CDR2 are LGHNA and YNFKEQ. The CDR3 has 17 residues. The CDR3 reads CASSQDSAGTGSVEQFF. CDR3 DNA sequence: TGTGCCAGCAGCCAAGATTCAGCTGGAACCGGGTCGGTTGAGCAGTTCTTC.

The chain employs TRBV2 and TRBJ2-7, with 9 bases aligning to TRBD1. The trim removed 4 bases at V and 2 bases at J, leaving 15 bases unmatched. The CDR3 loop spans 18 amino acids. CDR1 is SNHLY, CDR2 FYNNEI, per germline. The CDR3 nucleotides are TGTGCCAGCAGTGCCCGCCGGGACAGGGACTGGGCTACCTACGAGCAGTACTTC. This codes for CASSARRDRDWATYEQYF.

The CDR3 sequence is CASRWGQALLQPQHF. The CDR3 DNA reads TGTGCCAGTAGATGGGGACAGGCCCTCCTTCAGCCCCAGCATTTT. The chain carries TRBV19 and TRBJ1-5, with TRBD1 identical over 8 bases. V was clipped by 6 bases and J by 6 bases; unmatched bases: 10. CDR1 is LNHDA, CDR2 SQIVND, per germline (reference sequence). This CDR3 is 15 amino acids long.

The V gene is TRBV11-1, the J gene TRBJ2-7; 9 bases match TRBD1. Per germline, CDR1 SGHAT and CDR2 FQDESV (reference sequence). The CDR3 covers 15 residues. Losses at the gene ends were 2 bases for V and 4 bases for J; bases not matched to a gene: 6. CDR3 nucleotides: TGTGCCAGCAGCTTAACGGGACAGGGCCCTTACGAGCAGTACTTC. It yields the protein CASSLTGQGPYEQYF.

This sequence joins TRBV19 and TRBJ2-5; 9 bases are shared with TRBD1. The CDR3 loop spans 13 amino acids. The V and J ends lost 8 bases and 5 bases, in that order; junction bases with no gene match: 6. Germline lookup yields CDR1 LNHDA and CDR2 SQIVND (reference sequence). CDR3 in DNA: TGTGCCAGTTCCGGGACAGGGAAGGAGACCCAGTACTTC. Its protein product is CASSGTGKETQYF.

V gene TRBV28 combines with J gene TRBJ2-3; 9 nucleotides match TRBD2. The trim removed 5 bases at V and 0 bases at J, leaving 12 bases unmatched. This CDR3 region has 18 residues. Germline lookup yields CDR1 MDHEN and CDR2 SYDVKM. The CDR3 sequence: CASSPPPRTSGSTDTQYF. The DNA of the CDR3 is TGTGCCAGCAGTCCACCACCCCGTACTAGCGGGAGCACAGATACGCAGTATTTT.

The chain links TRBV7-3 to TRBJ2-3; weak D call: TRBD2 (5 bases). CDR3 length equals 15 residues. CDR1 and CDR2 (germline): SGHTA, FQGTGA. Trimming cost V 5 bases and J 4 bases, with 16 bases left between them. DNA of the CDR3: TGTGCCAGCAGCCCGACCGGGATCACCTCAGATACGCAGTATTTT. Protein product: CASSPTGITSDTQYF. Looking up the rest from reference TRBV7-3 and TRBJ2-3 gives the full variable domain: GAGVSQTPSNKVTEKGKYVELRCDPISGHTALYWYRQSLGQGPEFLIYFQGTGAADDSGLPNDRFFAVRPEGSVSTLKIQRTERGDSAVYLCASSPTGITSDTQYFGPGTRLTVL.

The chain uses TRBV11-3 and TRBJ1-4; D is unresolved. Germline lookup yields CDR1 SGHNT and CDR2 YENEEA. With 1 base removed from V and 0 bases from J, the gap between germline ends came to 6 bases. There are 15 residues in the CDR3. Written as DNA, the CDR3 is TGTGCCAGCAGCTTAGCTTATGCAACTAATGAAAAACTGTTTTTT. Protein product: CASSLAYATNEKLFF.

This chain uses TRBV6-6 with TRBJ2-7; TRBD2 matches 7 bases. With 7 bases clipped from V and 2 bases from J, the junction kept 5 bases outside the gene matches. This CDR3 comprises 13 residues. Germline V gene data show CDR1 as MNHNY and CDR2 as SVGAGI (reference sequence). As DNA, the CDR3 is TGTGCCAGCAACAGTGCGGGAGCCTACGAGCAGTACTTC. Translation gives CASNSAGAYEQYF.

The rearrangement uses TRBV6-5 and TRBJ1-1; perhaps TRBD1 as D (6 bases). Trimming stripped 2 bases from V and 4 bases from J, with 8 bases between. This CDR3 has 13 residues. Germline V gene sequence: CDR1 MNHEY, CDR2 SVGAGI. The CDR3, as DNA: TGTGCCAGCAGTTACGGGGGCGTCACTGAAGCTTTCTTT. Translated, it gives CASSYGGVTEAFF.

This chain joins TRBV7-2 and TRBJ1-5; 7 nucleotides align to TRBD1. Germline trimming cut 2 bases from V and 5 bases from J; bases unmatched to any gene: 3. From germline, CDR1 is SGHTA and CDR2 FQGNSA. The CDR3 has 14 amino acids. The CDR3 reads CASSLTGADQPQHF. The CDR3 DNA sequence: TGTGCCAGCAGCTTAACAGGGGCGGATCAGCCCCAGCATTTT.

The chain combines TRBV7-9 with TRBJ2-7; 12 bases fit TRBD2. Germline loops: CDR1 SEHNR, CDR2 FQNEAQ (reference sequence). This CDR3 comprises 14 residues. With 8 bases clipped from V and 5 bases from J, the junction kept 7 bases outside the gene matches. Written as DNA, the CDR3 is TGTGCCAGCGGGCAGGGACTAGCGGGCGACGAGCAGTACTTC. Its protein is CASGQGLAGDEQYF. Looking up the rest from reference TRBV7-9 and TRBJ2-7 gives the full variable domain: DTGVSQNPRHKITKRGQNVTFRCDPISEHNRLYWYRQTLGQGPEFLTYFQNEAQLEKSRLLSDRFSAERPKGSFSTLEIQRTEQGDSAMYLCASGQGLAGDEQYFGPGTRLTVT.

In this sample, this clone turned up once. The chain carries TRBV6-5 and TRBJ1-5; D might be TRBD1 (6 bases). V lost 2 bases and J lost 9, with 11 bases in between. The CDR3 sequence is 13 residues long. The V gene's germline CDR1 is MNHEY and CDR2 SVGAGI. CDR3 region: CASSYRLTGPQHF. CDR3 in DNA: TGTGCCAGCAGTTACCGCTTGACAGGGCCCCAGCATTTT.

V is TRBV5-1 and J is TRBJ2-4; TRBD1 agrees at 7 bases. Unmatched junction bases numbered 4, after V lost 0 bases and J lost 1 base. Germline assignment: CDR1 SGHRS and CDR2 YFSETQ. The CDR3 contains 16 residues. The CDR3 nucleotides read TGCGCCAGCAGCTTGGGACCGACAGGGGCCAAAAACATTCAGTACTTC. Protein sequence: CASSLGPTGAKNIQYF.

This chain joins TRBV9 and TRBJ1-4; 11 bases match TRBD1. The CDR3 covers 15 residues. The V gene's germline CDR1 is SGDLS and CDR2 YYNGEE. V gave up 3 bases and J gave up 5 bases; unmatched junction bases: 3. The CDR3 is CASSARDRGNEKLFF. DNA for the CDR3: TGTGCCAGCAGCGCTCGGGACAGGGGGAATGAAAAACTGTTTTTT. The whole variable domain, filled in from reference TRBV9 and TRBJ1-4, reads DSGVTQTPKHLITATGQRVTLRCSPRSGDLSVYWYQQSLDQGLQFLIQYYNGEERAKGNILERFSAQQFPDLHSELNLSSLELGDSALYFCASSARDRGNEKLFFGSGTQLSVL.

This clone has a single count. The chain carries TRBV5-1 and TRBJ1-1, with D tentatively TRBD1 (5 bases). This CDR3 has 13 residues. The germline V gene has CDR1 SGHRS and CDR2 YFSETQ. V lost 5 bases and J 6 bases, leaving 14 bases between the germline ends. CDR3 in amino acids: CASSLRGVAEAFF. The CDR3 DNA is TGCGCCAGCAGTTTGCGGGGGGTCGCTGAAGCTTTCTTT.

V usage is TRBV4-1 and J usage is TRBJ1-1; D uncertain. Germline CDR1 and CDR2: MGHRA and YSYEKL. Trimming left V 0 bases short and J 7 bases short, with 6 bases between. The CDR3 consists of 12 residues. CDR3 DNA: TGCGCCAGCAGCCAAGACAGGTTTGAAGCTTTCTTT. It specifies CASSQDRFEAFF.

This chain links TRBV10-3 with TRBJ2-5, with D maybe TRBD2 (6 bases). V dropped 6 bases and J dropped 4 bases, with 12 bases sitting between them. The CDR3 extends over 13 amino acids. Germline CDR1 is ENHRY and CDR2 is SYGVKD. Written as DNA, the CDR3 is TGTGCCATCAGCGGGGGAACGGGAGAGACCCAGTACTTC. It codes for CAISGGTGETQYF.

This chain connects TRBV1 to TRBJ2-7; no check of the table's D call, TRBD1, against the DNA was made. TRBV1 counts as a pseudogene. The CDR3 is made up of 16 amino acids. The CDR3 DNA follows: TGCACCAGCAGCCAAGATTACAGAAAGAACTCCTACGAGCAGTACTTC. As protein: CTSSQDYRKNSYEQYF.